This section outlines one TCR beta chain sequence together with its context. This record belongs to a study of shared clonotypes between healthy human individuals. Among the donors, all were Caucasian adults who lived in Nashville, Tennessee. Germline V gene sequence: CDR1 SEHNR, CDR2 FQNEAQ (reference sequence). Trimming removed 8 bases from V and 1 base from J, with 13 bases in between. This CDR3 has 14 residues. Assay used: immunoSEQ multiplex PCR; TCRdb lists only in-frame clones, some missing. The sample carries roughly 2.4 million clones, under 97% recorded once. This chain joins TRBV7-9 and TRBJ2-3; D ambiguous. The sample consisted of naive CD4+ T cells sorted from blood. Subset in this sample: CD45RA+ positively selected. The TCR sequence derives from a man younger than 30 in good health. CDR3 in DNA: TGTGCCAGCTCCCAGACTCCCCGCACAGATACGCAGTATTTT. Protein product: CASSQTPRTDTQYF.